This T cell receptor (beta chain) was retrieved from a study of cytomegalovirus exposure and HLA in healthy donors. Study-wide results and caveats: Reports state that TCR beta sequences accurately predicted most subjects' HLA-A and HLA-B alleles. Presence/absence analyses assumed roughly uniform sequencing depth across donors, which may not hold.

The PCR contained 60 Vbeta and 13 Jbeta primers. Per the original methods: In a later analysis, of approximately 81 million unique beta chains, roughly 10 million appeared in at least two donors. Measured with immunoSEQ multiplex PCR; TCRdb has only the in-frame clones, and not every one. The DNA was the basis for D and trimming; V, J and clone size are from that table. This sample yields approximately 200,000 clones, of which 70% to 80% are seen a single time; 1.5% belongs to the top ten. Worth noting for this clone: What it binds is unknown.

V shed 5 bases and J 4 bases; nucleotides not matched to a gene: 0. This CDR3 is built from 12 residues. From germline, CDR1 is MNHEY and CDR2 SVGAGI. The V and J genes are TRBV6-5 and TRBJ1-2; 8 bases map to TRBD1. The clonotype originates from a girl under 18 in good health and CMV-seropositive. Sequencing input: PBMCs. As DNA, the CDR3 is TGTGCCAGCAGTGGACAGGGCTATGGCTACACCTTC. Amino acid sequence: CASSGQGYGYTF.